A single T cell receptor beta chain is shown here with its context. Its antigen is currently unknown. The data derive from a study of cytomegalovirus exposure and HLA in healthy donors. Study conclusions and caveats: Subsequent analysis showed first-cohort TCR clusters tending to co-occur in more than 90 validation repertoires. Among TCR beta chains, those listed as cytomegalovirus-associated numbered about 160.

The ends lost 5 bases at V and 7 bases at J; junction bases unmatched: 6. The CDR3 loop spans 15 amino acids. Germline assignment: CDR1 SEHNR and CDR2 FQNEAQ (reference sequence). Profiling relied on immunoSEQ multiplex PCR, and the TCRdb table lists in-frame clones only, not all of them. The table shows 100,000 to 120,000 clones, with around 95% occurring only once. The source is a woman aged 18-29 years in good health and CMV-seronegative. V gene TRBV7-9 combines with J gene TRBJ2-1; TRBD1 matches 12 bases. The sequenced sample consisted of PBMCs. CDR3 DNA sequence: TGTGCCAGCAGCCTGGGGACAGGGGGCAGGAATGAGCAGTTCTTC. Protein product: CASSLGTGGRNEQFF.